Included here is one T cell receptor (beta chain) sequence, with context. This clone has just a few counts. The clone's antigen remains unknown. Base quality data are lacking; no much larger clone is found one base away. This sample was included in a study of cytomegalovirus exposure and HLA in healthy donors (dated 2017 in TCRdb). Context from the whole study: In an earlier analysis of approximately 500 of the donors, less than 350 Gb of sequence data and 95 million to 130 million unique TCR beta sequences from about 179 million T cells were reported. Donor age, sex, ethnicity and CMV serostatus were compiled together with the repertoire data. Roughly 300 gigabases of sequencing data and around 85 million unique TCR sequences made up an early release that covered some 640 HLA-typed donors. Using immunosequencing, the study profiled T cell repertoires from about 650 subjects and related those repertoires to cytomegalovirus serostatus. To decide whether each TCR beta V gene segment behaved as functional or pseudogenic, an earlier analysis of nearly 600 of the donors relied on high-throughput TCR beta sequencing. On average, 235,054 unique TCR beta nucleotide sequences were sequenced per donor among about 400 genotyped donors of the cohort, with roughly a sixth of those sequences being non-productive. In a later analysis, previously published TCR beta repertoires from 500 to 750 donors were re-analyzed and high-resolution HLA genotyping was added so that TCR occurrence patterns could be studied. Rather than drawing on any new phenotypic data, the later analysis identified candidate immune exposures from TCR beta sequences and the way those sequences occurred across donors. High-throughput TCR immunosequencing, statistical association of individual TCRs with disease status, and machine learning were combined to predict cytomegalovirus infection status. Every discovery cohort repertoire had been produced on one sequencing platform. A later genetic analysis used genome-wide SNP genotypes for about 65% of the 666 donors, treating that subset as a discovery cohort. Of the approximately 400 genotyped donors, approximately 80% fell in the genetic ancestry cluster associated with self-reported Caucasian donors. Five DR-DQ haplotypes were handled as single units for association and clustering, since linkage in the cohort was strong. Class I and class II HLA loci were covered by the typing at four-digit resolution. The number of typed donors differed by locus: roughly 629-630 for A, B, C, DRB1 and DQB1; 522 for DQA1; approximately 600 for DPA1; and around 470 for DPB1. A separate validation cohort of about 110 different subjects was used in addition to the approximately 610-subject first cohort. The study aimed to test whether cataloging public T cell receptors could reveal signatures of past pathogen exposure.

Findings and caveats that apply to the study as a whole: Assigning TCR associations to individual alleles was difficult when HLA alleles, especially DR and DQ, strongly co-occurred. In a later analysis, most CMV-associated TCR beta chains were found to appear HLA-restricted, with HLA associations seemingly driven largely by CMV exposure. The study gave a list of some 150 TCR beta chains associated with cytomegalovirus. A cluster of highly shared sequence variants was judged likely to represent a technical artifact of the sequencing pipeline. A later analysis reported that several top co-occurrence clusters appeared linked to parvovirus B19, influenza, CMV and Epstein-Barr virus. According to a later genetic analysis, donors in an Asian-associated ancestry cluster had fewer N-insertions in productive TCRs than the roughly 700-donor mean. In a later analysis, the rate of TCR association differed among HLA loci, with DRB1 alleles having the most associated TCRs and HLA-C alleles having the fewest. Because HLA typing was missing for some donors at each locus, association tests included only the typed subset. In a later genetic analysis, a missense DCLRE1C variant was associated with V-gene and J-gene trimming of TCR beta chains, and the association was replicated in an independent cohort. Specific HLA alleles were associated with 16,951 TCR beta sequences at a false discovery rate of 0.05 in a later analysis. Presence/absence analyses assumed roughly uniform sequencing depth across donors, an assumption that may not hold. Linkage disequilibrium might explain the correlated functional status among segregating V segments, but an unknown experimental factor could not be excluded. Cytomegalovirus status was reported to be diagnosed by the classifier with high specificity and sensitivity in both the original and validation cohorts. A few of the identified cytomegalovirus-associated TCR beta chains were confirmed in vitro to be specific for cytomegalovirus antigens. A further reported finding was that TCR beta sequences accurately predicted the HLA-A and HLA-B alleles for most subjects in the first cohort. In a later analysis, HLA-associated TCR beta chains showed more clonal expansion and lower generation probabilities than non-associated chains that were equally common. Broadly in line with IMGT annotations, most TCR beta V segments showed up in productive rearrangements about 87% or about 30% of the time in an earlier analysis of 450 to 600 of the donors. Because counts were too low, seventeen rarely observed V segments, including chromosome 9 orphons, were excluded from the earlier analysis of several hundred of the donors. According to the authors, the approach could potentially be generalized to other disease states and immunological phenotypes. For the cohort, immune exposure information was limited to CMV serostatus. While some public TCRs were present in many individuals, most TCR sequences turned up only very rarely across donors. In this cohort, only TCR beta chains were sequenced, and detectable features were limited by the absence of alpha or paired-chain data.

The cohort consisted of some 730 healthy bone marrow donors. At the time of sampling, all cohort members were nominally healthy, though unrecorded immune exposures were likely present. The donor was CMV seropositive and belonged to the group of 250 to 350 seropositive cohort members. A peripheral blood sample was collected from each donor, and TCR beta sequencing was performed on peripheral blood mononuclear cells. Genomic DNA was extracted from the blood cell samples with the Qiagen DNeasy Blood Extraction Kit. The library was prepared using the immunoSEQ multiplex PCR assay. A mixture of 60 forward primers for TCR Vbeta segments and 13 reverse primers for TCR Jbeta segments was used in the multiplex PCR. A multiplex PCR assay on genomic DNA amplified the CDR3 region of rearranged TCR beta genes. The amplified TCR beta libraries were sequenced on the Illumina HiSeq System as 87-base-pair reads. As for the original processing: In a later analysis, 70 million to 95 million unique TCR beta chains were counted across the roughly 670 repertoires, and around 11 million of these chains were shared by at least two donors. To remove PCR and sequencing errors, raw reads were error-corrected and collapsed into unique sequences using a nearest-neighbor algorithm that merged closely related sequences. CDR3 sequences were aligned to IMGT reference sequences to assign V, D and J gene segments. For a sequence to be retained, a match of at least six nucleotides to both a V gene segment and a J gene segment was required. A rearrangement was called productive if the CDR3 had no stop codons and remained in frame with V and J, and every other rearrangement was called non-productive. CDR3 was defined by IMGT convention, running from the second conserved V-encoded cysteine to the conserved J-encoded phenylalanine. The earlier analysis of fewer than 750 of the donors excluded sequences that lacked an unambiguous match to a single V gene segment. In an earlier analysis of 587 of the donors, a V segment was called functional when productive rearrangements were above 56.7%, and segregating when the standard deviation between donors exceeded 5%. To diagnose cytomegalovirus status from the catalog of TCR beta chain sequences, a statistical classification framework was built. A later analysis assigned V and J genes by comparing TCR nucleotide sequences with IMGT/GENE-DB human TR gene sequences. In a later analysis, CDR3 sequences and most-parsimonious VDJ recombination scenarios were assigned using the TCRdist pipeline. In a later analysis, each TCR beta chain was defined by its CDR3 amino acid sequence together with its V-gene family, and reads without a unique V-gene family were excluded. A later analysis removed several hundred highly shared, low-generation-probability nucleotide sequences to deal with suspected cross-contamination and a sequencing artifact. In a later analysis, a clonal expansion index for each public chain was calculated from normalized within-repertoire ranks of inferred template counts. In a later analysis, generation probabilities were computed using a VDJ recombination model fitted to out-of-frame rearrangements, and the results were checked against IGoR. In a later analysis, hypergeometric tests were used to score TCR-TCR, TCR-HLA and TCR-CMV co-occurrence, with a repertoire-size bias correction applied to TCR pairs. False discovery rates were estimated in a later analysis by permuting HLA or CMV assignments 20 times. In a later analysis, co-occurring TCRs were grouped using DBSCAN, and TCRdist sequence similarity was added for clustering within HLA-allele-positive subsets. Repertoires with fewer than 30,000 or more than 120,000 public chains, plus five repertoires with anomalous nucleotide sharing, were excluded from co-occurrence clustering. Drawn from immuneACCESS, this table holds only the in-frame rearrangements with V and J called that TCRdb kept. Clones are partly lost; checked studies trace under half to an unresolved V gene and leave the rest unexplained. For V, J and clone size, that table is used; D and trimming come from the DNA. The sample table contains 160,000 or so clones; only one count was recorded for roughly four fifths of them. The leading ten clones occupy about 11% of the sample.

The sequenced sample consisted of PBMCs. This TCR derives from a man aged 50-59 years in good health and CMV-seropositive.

DNA sequence: TGTGCCAGCAGCGCGGGACTAGCGGCCGGGAGCACGCAGTATTTT. Its product reads: CASSAGLAAGSTQYF. The chain is assembled from TRBV9 and TRBJ2-3, with TRBD2 matching 11 junction bases. V is pruned by 3 bases and J by 9 bases, leaving 9 bases of the junction without a gene match. CDR1 and CDR2 were assigned from the germline V gene as SGDLS and YYNGEE. From the cysteine up to the phenylalanine, the CDR3 has a length of 15 residues. The sequence is cut down to CDR3 DNA, 45 bases in frame from base 1.